This section outlines one T cell receptor (beta chain) sequence together with its context. It was with a sample-barcoded 5' primer and a J-beta primer mix that a second PCR of roughly 7 to 11 cycles was run. Sequencing recovered at least 2.5 million CDR3-containing paired-end reads from each sample. TCRdb reprocessed the 5' RACE reads with MiXCR, giving one entry per CDR3 protein. Found here are 1 million or so distinct CDR3 sequences, almost 25% of them singletons; the top ten hold around 0.75%. These data originate in a study of blood T cells in healthy people across ages. This same sample was also part of a study on T cells of mothers and their children. That source notes: Samples were provided by three healthy Caucasian mothers and their six children.

This TCR was recovered from a girl between 2 and 10 years old in good health. The sequencing input was blood.

The CDR3 nucleotides are TGCGCCAGCAGCCAATATTACAGGGGAATATCCGCCGACGGCTACACCTTC. It yields the protein CASSQYYRGISADGYTF. The rearrangement joins TRBV4-3 to TRBJ1-2, with TRBD1 matching over 7 bases. V lost 2 bases and J lost 8; bases outside the gene matches: 17. CDR1 LGHNA and CDR2 YSLEER come from the germline V gene. This CDR3 has 17 amino acids.